The clone carrying this TCR beta chain appeared a few times. The antigen remains undetermined. Profiling relied on immunoSEQ multiplex PCR, and the TCRdb table lists in-frame clones only, not all of them. The data hold about 16,000 clones, with around 82% observed a single time. This record belongs to a study of somatic mutations in cytotoxic T cells in rheumatoid arthritis. Study-level results: No significant CD8+ T-cell clonality difference was found between rheumatoid arthritis patients and age-matched controls.

With 2 bases removed from V and 2 bases from J, the gap between germline ends came to 13 bases. The germline CDR1 and CDR2 sequences are GTSNPN and SVGIG (reference sequence). The CDR3 totals 15 residues. This chain joins TRBV30 and TRBJ2-1; D is tentatively TRBD1 or TRBD2 (5 bases each). Sequencing was carried out using CD8+ T cells sorted from blood. The source is a woman in her forties or fifties with rheumatoid arthritis. The CDR3 coding sequence is TGTGCCTGGAGTATCATCCGGGGCCCCTACAATGAGCAGTTCTTC. As protein: CAWSIIRGPYNEQFF.